These 32 T cell receptor beta chains came from one sample sequenced in a study of regulatory T cells in long-lasting Graves disease. TCR beta libraries were built with iRepertoire HTBI primers and Arm-PCR of CDR3 regions. TCRdb reprocessed the multiplex PCR reads with MiXCR, giving one entry per CDR3 protein. The profile shows around 460,000 distinct CDR3 sequences, less than 25% of them singletons. Specified time point: persistent/refractory GD, antithyroid drugs over 5 years with positive TRAb. PBMCs provided the RNA from which the TCR library was made. This specimen was peripheral blood mononuclear cells (PBMCs), taken when the disease was refractory, from a patient treated with antithyroid drugs. All receptors come from a female donor with Graves disease.

The V call is TRBV6-1, the J call TRBJ1-5, with 8 nucleotides matching TRBD1. With 0 bases clipped from V and 6 bases from J, the junction kept 13 bases outside the gene matches. CDR3 length equals 18 residues. Germline CDR1 is MNHNS and CDR2 is SASEGT. The CDR3 here is CASSEASLGTGLGQPQHF. The CDR3 bases are TGTGCCAGCAGTGAAGCTTCTTTAGGGACAGGTTTGGGTCAGCCCCAGCATTTT.

This clonotype was seen a handful of times. The chain uses TRBV6-1 and TRBJ1-5; D perhaps matches TRBD1 (6 bases). CDR3 size: 13 residues. Germline V gives CDR1 MNHNS, CDR2 SASEGT. The V end lost 9 bases, the J end lost 4 bases, and 13 bases lay between the germline ends. CDR3 region: CARGGRRNQPQHF. In DNA, the CDR3 is TGTGCCAGGGGGGGGCGCCGGAATCAGCCCCAGCATTTT.

The sample holds a few counts of this clonotype. This rearrangement joins TRBV4-1 to TRBJ1-5; the match to TRBD1 covers 7 bases. The CDR3 loop spans 17 amino acids. The germline V gene has CDR1 MGHRA and CDR2 YSYEKL. V was clipped by 4 bases and J by 3 bases; unmatched bases: 12. The CDR3, as DNA: TGCGCCAGCAGCCTCCGAAGGGGGACAGATGTCAATCAGCCCCAGCATTTT. It specifies CASSLRRGTDVNQPQHF.

This clonotype was recorded a few times. This chain connects TRBV19 to TRBJ1-5, with D possibly matching TRBD1 (6 bases). The CDR3 spans 14 residues. Trimming removed 3 bases at V and 3 bases at J, with 9 bases between. Germline CDR1 LNHDA, CDR2 SQIVND (reference sequence). CDR3 region: CASSMRGNNQPQHF. CDR3 DNA sequence: TGTGCCAGTAGTATGAGGGGGAACAATCAGCCCCAGCATTTT. The complete variable domain, with remaining parts taken from reference TRBV19 and TRBJ1-5, reads DGGITQSPKYLFRKEGQNVTLSCEQNLNHDAMYWYRQDPGQGLRLIYYSQIVNDFQKGDIAEGYSVSREKKESFPLTVTSAQKNPTAFYLCASSMRGNNQPQHFGDGTRLSIL.

The chain has TRBV7-2 and TRBJ1-3, with 7 bases aligning to TRBD1. Germline CDR1 reads SGHTA; CDR2 reads FQGNSA. After removal of 5 bases from V and 0 bases from J, the junction contained 10 bases not matched to a gene. There are 17 residues in the CDR3. The chain's CDR3 is CASSLGTVKSSGNTIYF. Here the CDR3 DNA reads TGTGCCAGCAGCCTAGGGACAGTGAAATCCTCTGGAAACACCATATATTTT.

This clonotype showed up just a few times. This chain connects TRBV7-2 to TRBJ2-3, with TRBD2 identical over 14 bases. V lost 1 base and J lost 3; bases outside the gene matches: 9. Per the germline V gene, CDR1 is SGHTA and CDR2 is FQGNSA. CDR3 length: 19 amino acids. The CDR3 DNA sequence: TGTGCCAGCAGCTTAGAGGGACTAGCGGGAGCAGGGTCGACAGATACGCAGTATTTT. As protein: CASSLEGLAGAGSTDTQYF.

The chain has TRBV6-2 or TRBV6-3 and TRBJ1-2; D remains ambiguous. Trimming left V 3 bases short and J 2 bases short, with 10 bases between. The CDR3 is 14 residues long. Germline CDR1 MNHEY, CDR2 SVGEGT. The CDR3 loop reads CASSYEGPNYGYTF. CDR3 DNA: TGTGCCAGCAGTTATGAGGGTCCCAACTATGGCTACACCTTC.

This clonotype was recorded many times. The rearrangement links TRBV2 to TRBJ2-7, with D tentatively TRBD2 (6 bases). The CDR3 extends over 11 amino acids. Trimming left V 8 bases short and J 6 bases short, with 11 bases between. CDR1 and CDR2 from the germline V gene are SNHLY and FYNNEI. The DNA for the CDR3 is TGTGCCAGCCACCTGGGAGGCGAGCAGTACTTC. Amino acids: CASHLGGEQYF.

This clonotype occurred many times. The chain employs TRBV4-1 and TRBJ2-7, with D unresolved. V was clipped by 1 base and J by 3 bases, with 19 bases between them. The CDR3 is 17 residues long. Germline V gene sequence: CDR1 MGHRA, CDR2 YSYEKL. CDR3 sequence reads: CASSQVDLLVFGYEQYF. In DNA form, the CDR3 reads TGCGCCAGCAGCCAAGTAGATTTATTGGTATTCGGCTACGAGCAGTACTTC.

This clonotype came up many times. This chain uses TRBV27 with TRBJ1-2; D is perhaps TRBD1 (6 bases). Deletions cut 5 bases from V and 4 bases from J, with 23 bases between. Germline CDR1 reads MNHEY; CDR2 reads SMNVEV (reference sequence). The length of the CDR3 is 17 residues. CDR3 residues: CASSKPTTTGNLYGYTF. Written as DNA, the CDR3 is TGTGCCAGCAGTAAACCCACTACTACAGGGAACCTCTATGGCTACACCTTC.

This clonotype has at least ten counts. This chain joins TRBV6-1 and TRBJ1-6, with TRBD1 identical over 7 bases. V lost 5 bases and J lost 12; bases outside the gene matches: 7. CDR1 MNHNS and CDR2 SASEGT come from the germline V gene. The CDR3 extends over 13 amino acids. CDR3 residues: CASSRPRTGPLHF. Here the CDR3 DNA reads TGTGCCAGCAGTCGTCCGAGGACAGGACCCCTCCACTTT.

This clonotype was seen once. This may be a read error: a much more frequent sequence differs by one nucleotide. The V call is TRBV5-1, the J call TRBJ1-2; D remains unclear. Germline V CDR1 and CDR2: SGHRS, YFSETQ. CDR3 length equals 11 residues. CDR3 amino acids: CASGLGRGYTF. DNA of the CDR3: TGCGCCAGCGGCTTGGGAAGGGGCTACACCTTC.

The chain has TRBV3-1 and TRBJ1-4; TRBD1 agrees at 7 bases. This CDR3 is built from 15 residues. Germline CDR1 and CDR2: LGHDT and YNNKEL (reference sequence). The J segment lost 4 bases and the V segment lost 9 bases, leaving 11 bases of the junction unmatched. The DNA of the CDR3 is TGTGCCAGTAGCTTCCGGACAGGCTTTAATGAAAAACTGTTTTTT. Translating it yields CASSFRTGFNEKLFF.

The J gene is TRBJ2-2, the V gene TRBV19; weak D call: TRBD2 (6 bases). This CDR3 region has 14 residues. Trimming stripped 5 bases from V and 3 bases from J, with 10 bases between. CDR1 is LNHDA, CDR2 SQIVND, per germline (reference sequence). The chain's CDR3 is CASSRELDTGELFF. The CDR3 DNA sequence: TGTGCCAGTAGTCGGGAGTTAGACACCGGGGAGCTGTTTTTT.

The genes are TRBV6-9 and TRBJ1-3; D not resolved. The length of the CDR3 is 13 residues. In germline, CDR1 is MNHGY, CDR2 SVAAGI. The germline V and J ends were trimmed by 3 bases and 4 bases, with 7 bases remaining between them. The CDR3 loop reads CASSYSKGNTIYF. The CDR3 DNA is TGTGCCAGCAGTTACTCGAAAGGAAACACCATATATTTT.

This clonotype showed up just a few times. The rearrangement links TRBV20-1 to TRBJ2-7, with 13 nucleotides matching TRBD2. V was pared by 6 bases and J by 7 bases, with 6 bases of the junction left unmatched. The CDR3 is 13 amino acids. CDR1 DFQATT and CDR2 SNEGSKA come from the germline V gene (reference sequence). The chain's CDR3 is CSAPGLAGDEQYF. The CDR3 DNA reads as TGCAGTGCACCTGGACTAGCGGGGGATGAGCAGTACTTC.

This clonotype was picked up many times. The chain has TRBV28 and TRBJ2-7, with D possibly being TRBD2 (5 bases). This CDR3 has 12 residues. The V and J ends lost 5 bases and 7 bases respectively, with 12 bases between them. Germline V gene sequence: CDR1 MDHEN, CDR2 SYDVKM. The CDR3, as DNA: TGTGCCAGCAGTCCCCCGGGGAGAGAGCAGTACTTC. Amino acid sequence: CASSPPGREQYF.

The chain recombines TRBV10-3 with TRBJ2-7, with 9 bases fitting TRBD1. V shed 2 bases and J 7 bases; nucleotides not matched to a gene: 6. Germline lookup yields CDR1 ENHRY and CDR2 SYGVKD. The CDR3 is 14 amino acids. DNA of the CDR3: TGTGCCATCAGTGAGCAACAGGGGGCTGGGGAGCAGTACTTC. Protein sequence: CAISEQQGAGEQYF.

This chain links TRBV10-3 with TRBJ1-6, with D perhaps matching TRBD1 (6 bases). Trimming shortened V by 8 bases and J by 5 bases, and 10 bases separated the two germline ends. The V gene's germline CDR1 is ENHRY and CDR2 SYGVKD. This CDR3 has 13 amino acids. CDR3 sequence: CAIQGRDNSPLHF. Here the CDR3 DNA reads TGTGCCATCCAGGGGCGAGATAATTCACCCCTCCACTTT.

This clonotype was counted ten times or more. This chain links TRBV6-1 with TRBJ2-7; maybe TRBD2 (6 bases). Germline CDR1 is MNHNS and CDR2 is SASEGT. V was pared by 6 bases and J by 1 base, with 16 bases between. The CDR3 totals 15 residues. The CDR3 bases are TGTGCCAGCAGCCCAAGGCGCGGGGCTTCCTACGAGCAGTACTTC. It translates to CASSPRRGASYEQYF.

This clonotype was seen only a few times. The V call is TRBV5-1, the J call TRBJ2-7, with 10 bases aligning to TRBD1. CDR3 size: 15 residues. With V trimmed by 2 bases and J by 7 bases, 9 bases remained unmatched. Germline V gives CDR1 SGHRS, CDR2 YFSETQ. The CDR3 DNA follows: TGCGCCAGCAGCTTCTCCCGGGACAGGGGTGGTGAGCAGTACTTC. It yields the protein CASSFSRDRGGEQYF.

On this clonotype itself: This could be a read error, since a much larger clone is one nucleotide away. The chain employs TRBV20-1 and TRBJ2-7, with D uncertain. V gave up 0 bases and J gave up 3 bases, with 3 bases separating them. Germline loops: CDR1 DFQATT, CDR2 SNEGSKA (reference sequence). The CDR3 is 11 amino acids. CDR3 bases: TGCAGTGCTAGAGAAGACTACGAGCAGTACTTC. This gives the protein CSAREDYEQYF.

This sequence joins TRBV24-1 and TRBJ2-7; TRBD1 aligns across 7 bases. This CDR3 contains 15 residues. Per the germline V gene, CDR1 is KGHDR and CDR2 is SFDVKD. The V segment lost 1 base and the J segment 2 bases; nucleotides outside the gene matches: 4. CDR3 sequence: CATSDFTGDTYEQYF. CDR3 coding DNA: TGTGCCACCAGTGATTTTACAGGGGACACCTACGAGCAGTACTTC.

The chain links TRBV7-2 to TRBJ1-1, with TRBD1 matching 8 bases. The CDR3 length is 15 residues. Looked up from germline, CDR1 is SGHTA and CDR2 is FQGNSA. The V gene end was trimmed by 0 bases and the J gene end by 5 bases; junction bases not matched to a gene: 5. The CDR3, as DNA: TGTGCCAGCAGCTTAGCGCAGGGGGCGAGGACTGAAGCTTTCTTT. Protein product: CASSLAQGARTEAFF.

To note about this clonotype: A much larger clonotype is one base distant, so this may be a read error. The rearrangement uses TRBV11-2 and TRBJ2-5, with 15 bases that match TRBD2. Germline-derived CDR1 and CDR2 are SGHAT and FQNNGV. CDR3 length: 15 residues. The CDR3 here is CASSLGTSGGETLYF. Here the CDR3 DNA reads TGTGCCAGCAGCTTAGGGACTAGCGGGGGGGAGACCCTGTACTTC.

This clonotype was counted between two and nine times. V usage is TRBV7-9 and J usage is TRBJ2-5; 10 bases map to TRBD1. Trimming cost V 2 bases and J 5 bases; bases outside gene matches: 5. CDR1 is SEHNR, CDR2 FQNEAQ, per germline (reference sequence). The CDR3 sequence is 15 residues long. DNA of the CDR3: TGTGCCAGCAGCTTACTGACAGGGGGCTTGGAGACCCAGTACTTC. It yields the protein CASSLLTGGLETQYF.

The CDR3 protein is CASSFGEENEQFF. For the CDR3, the DNA is TGTGCCAGCAGCTTTGGTGAGGAGAATGAGCAGTTCTTC. The V and J genes are TRBV11-2 and TRBJ2-1; D not resolved. The CDR3 is made up of 13 amino acids. Germline CDR1 reads SGHAT; CDR2 reads FQNNGV. V gave up 3 bases and J gave up 7 bases, with 10 bases separating them.

This clonotype was counted only a few times. This rearrangement joins TRBV24-1 to TRBJ1-5, with D tentatively TRBD1 (5 bases). Per germline, CDR1 KGHDR and CDR2 SFDVKD. The CDR3 is 15 residues long. Between the trimmed V and J ends, which lost 5 bases and 2 bases, there was a span of 12 bases. The CDR3: CATSGEGSGNQPQHF. DNA of the CDR3: TGTGCCACCAGTGGGGAGGGGTCGGGCAATCAGCCCCAGCATTTT.

J is TRBJ2-3 and V is TRBV29-1; 7 bases are a match to TRBD2. This CDR3 is 15 amino acids long. The germline V gene has CDR1 SQVTM and CDR2 ANQGSEA. Unmatched junction bases numbered 8, after V lost 5 bases and J lost 0 bases. The CDR3 spells CSVRESGVSTDTQYF. The CDR3 nucleotides are TGCAGCGTTCGGGAAAGCGGGGTTAGCACAGATACGCAGTATTTT.

This clonotype occurred many times. The rearrangement uses TRBV7-2 and TRBJ1-3, with D maybe TRBD1 (5 bases). The CDR3 covers 15 residues. The germline V gene has CDR1 SGHTA and CDR2 FQGNSA. V was clipped by 0 bases and J by 4 bases, with 10 bases between them. DNA for the CDR3: TGTGCCAGCAGCTTAGCGCTCGGGGCAGGAAACACCATATATTTT. It translates to CASSLALGAGNTIYF.

This clonotype has a count of ten or more. CDR3 amino acids: CASSRTGNSPLHF. The DNA of the CDR3 is TGTGCCAGCAGCCGTACAGGGAATTCACCCCTCCACTTT. V and J are TRBV11-2 and TRBJ1-6; D is possibly TRBD1 (6 bases). This CDR3 contains 13 residues. The V end was cut by 5 bases, the J end by 7 bases, with 9 bases between. Germline CDR1 and CDR2: SGHAT and FQNNGV.

The chain uses TRBV30 and TRBJ1-1; possible D gene TRBD1, 6 bases. Trimming removed 3 bases from V and 5 bases from J, with 10 bases in between. The germline V gene encodes CDR1 GTSNPN and CDR2 SVGIG (reference sequence). The CDR3 is 12 amino acids. In nucleotides, the CDR3 is TGTGCCTGGAGCCAAGACAGGACTGAAGCTTTCTTT. Its protein product is CAWSQDRTEAFF.